This TCR beta chain comes out of a study of blood T cell repertoires in COVID-19. Study summary: There were acute and convalescent COVID-19 samples, and they came from the United States, Italy and Spain.

Per the original methods: Using reference gene primer amplification, nucleated cell counts were estimated. Using immunoSEQ multiplex PCR, the repertoire was profiled, and TCRdb retains in-frame clones only, with some absent. D and trimming come from the DNA, and the V and J calls and clone size come from that table. The sample holds 71,000 or so clones, about four fifths seen once. The germline CDR1 and CDR2 sequences are MNHNS and SASEGT. V lost 3 bases and J lost 3, with 12 bases in between. This CDR3 contains 14 residues. This clone was counted between two and nine times. The sequence derives from a man between 65 and 80 years old with acute or convalescent COVID-19. V and J are TRBV6-1 and TRBJ2-7; D is perhaps TRBD1 (5 bases). The sample consisted of peripheral blood. The CDR3 nucleotides read TGTGCCAGCAGTGATTCCCCCAGGGTCTACGAGCAGTACTTC. It translates to CASSDSPRVYEQYF.